Each of the 2 T cell receptor beta chains below was sequenced from the same sample in a study of radiotherapy plus CTLA-4 blockade in lung cancer. Profiled with immunoSEQ multiplex PCR; TCRdb holds only in-frame clones, not every one. Here the sample spans 50,000 to 60,000 clones, around 85% being singletons. Sample: peripheral blood, taken from a patient treated with radiotherapy plus ipilimumab. The origin of the receptors is a human donor with non-small cell lung cancer who had a complete response to radiotherapy plus ipilimumab.

In this sample, this clone turned up a few times. This sequence joins TRBV21-1 and TRBJ1-1; the table calls TRBD1, which could not be checked here. TRBV21-1 is assigned pseudogene status. The CDR3 sequence is 17 residues long. This CDR3 is CATGSLPSSPTNTEAFF. In DNA form, the CDR3 reads TGTGCCACAGGGTCCCTCCCCTCTTCTCCTACTAACACTGAAGCTTTCTTT.

V usage is TRBV19 and J usage is TRBJ2-2; 8 nucleotides match TRBD2. Trimming removed 3 bases from V and 2 bases from J; junction bases left unmatched: 8. Germline CDR1 is LNHDA and CDR2 is SQIVND (reference sequence). CDR3 size: 17 residues. The CDR3 DNA follows: TGTGCCAGTAGTATTAGTGGAGGGACTAGAAACACCGGGGAGCTGTTTTTT. Protein product: CASSISGGTRNTGELFF.